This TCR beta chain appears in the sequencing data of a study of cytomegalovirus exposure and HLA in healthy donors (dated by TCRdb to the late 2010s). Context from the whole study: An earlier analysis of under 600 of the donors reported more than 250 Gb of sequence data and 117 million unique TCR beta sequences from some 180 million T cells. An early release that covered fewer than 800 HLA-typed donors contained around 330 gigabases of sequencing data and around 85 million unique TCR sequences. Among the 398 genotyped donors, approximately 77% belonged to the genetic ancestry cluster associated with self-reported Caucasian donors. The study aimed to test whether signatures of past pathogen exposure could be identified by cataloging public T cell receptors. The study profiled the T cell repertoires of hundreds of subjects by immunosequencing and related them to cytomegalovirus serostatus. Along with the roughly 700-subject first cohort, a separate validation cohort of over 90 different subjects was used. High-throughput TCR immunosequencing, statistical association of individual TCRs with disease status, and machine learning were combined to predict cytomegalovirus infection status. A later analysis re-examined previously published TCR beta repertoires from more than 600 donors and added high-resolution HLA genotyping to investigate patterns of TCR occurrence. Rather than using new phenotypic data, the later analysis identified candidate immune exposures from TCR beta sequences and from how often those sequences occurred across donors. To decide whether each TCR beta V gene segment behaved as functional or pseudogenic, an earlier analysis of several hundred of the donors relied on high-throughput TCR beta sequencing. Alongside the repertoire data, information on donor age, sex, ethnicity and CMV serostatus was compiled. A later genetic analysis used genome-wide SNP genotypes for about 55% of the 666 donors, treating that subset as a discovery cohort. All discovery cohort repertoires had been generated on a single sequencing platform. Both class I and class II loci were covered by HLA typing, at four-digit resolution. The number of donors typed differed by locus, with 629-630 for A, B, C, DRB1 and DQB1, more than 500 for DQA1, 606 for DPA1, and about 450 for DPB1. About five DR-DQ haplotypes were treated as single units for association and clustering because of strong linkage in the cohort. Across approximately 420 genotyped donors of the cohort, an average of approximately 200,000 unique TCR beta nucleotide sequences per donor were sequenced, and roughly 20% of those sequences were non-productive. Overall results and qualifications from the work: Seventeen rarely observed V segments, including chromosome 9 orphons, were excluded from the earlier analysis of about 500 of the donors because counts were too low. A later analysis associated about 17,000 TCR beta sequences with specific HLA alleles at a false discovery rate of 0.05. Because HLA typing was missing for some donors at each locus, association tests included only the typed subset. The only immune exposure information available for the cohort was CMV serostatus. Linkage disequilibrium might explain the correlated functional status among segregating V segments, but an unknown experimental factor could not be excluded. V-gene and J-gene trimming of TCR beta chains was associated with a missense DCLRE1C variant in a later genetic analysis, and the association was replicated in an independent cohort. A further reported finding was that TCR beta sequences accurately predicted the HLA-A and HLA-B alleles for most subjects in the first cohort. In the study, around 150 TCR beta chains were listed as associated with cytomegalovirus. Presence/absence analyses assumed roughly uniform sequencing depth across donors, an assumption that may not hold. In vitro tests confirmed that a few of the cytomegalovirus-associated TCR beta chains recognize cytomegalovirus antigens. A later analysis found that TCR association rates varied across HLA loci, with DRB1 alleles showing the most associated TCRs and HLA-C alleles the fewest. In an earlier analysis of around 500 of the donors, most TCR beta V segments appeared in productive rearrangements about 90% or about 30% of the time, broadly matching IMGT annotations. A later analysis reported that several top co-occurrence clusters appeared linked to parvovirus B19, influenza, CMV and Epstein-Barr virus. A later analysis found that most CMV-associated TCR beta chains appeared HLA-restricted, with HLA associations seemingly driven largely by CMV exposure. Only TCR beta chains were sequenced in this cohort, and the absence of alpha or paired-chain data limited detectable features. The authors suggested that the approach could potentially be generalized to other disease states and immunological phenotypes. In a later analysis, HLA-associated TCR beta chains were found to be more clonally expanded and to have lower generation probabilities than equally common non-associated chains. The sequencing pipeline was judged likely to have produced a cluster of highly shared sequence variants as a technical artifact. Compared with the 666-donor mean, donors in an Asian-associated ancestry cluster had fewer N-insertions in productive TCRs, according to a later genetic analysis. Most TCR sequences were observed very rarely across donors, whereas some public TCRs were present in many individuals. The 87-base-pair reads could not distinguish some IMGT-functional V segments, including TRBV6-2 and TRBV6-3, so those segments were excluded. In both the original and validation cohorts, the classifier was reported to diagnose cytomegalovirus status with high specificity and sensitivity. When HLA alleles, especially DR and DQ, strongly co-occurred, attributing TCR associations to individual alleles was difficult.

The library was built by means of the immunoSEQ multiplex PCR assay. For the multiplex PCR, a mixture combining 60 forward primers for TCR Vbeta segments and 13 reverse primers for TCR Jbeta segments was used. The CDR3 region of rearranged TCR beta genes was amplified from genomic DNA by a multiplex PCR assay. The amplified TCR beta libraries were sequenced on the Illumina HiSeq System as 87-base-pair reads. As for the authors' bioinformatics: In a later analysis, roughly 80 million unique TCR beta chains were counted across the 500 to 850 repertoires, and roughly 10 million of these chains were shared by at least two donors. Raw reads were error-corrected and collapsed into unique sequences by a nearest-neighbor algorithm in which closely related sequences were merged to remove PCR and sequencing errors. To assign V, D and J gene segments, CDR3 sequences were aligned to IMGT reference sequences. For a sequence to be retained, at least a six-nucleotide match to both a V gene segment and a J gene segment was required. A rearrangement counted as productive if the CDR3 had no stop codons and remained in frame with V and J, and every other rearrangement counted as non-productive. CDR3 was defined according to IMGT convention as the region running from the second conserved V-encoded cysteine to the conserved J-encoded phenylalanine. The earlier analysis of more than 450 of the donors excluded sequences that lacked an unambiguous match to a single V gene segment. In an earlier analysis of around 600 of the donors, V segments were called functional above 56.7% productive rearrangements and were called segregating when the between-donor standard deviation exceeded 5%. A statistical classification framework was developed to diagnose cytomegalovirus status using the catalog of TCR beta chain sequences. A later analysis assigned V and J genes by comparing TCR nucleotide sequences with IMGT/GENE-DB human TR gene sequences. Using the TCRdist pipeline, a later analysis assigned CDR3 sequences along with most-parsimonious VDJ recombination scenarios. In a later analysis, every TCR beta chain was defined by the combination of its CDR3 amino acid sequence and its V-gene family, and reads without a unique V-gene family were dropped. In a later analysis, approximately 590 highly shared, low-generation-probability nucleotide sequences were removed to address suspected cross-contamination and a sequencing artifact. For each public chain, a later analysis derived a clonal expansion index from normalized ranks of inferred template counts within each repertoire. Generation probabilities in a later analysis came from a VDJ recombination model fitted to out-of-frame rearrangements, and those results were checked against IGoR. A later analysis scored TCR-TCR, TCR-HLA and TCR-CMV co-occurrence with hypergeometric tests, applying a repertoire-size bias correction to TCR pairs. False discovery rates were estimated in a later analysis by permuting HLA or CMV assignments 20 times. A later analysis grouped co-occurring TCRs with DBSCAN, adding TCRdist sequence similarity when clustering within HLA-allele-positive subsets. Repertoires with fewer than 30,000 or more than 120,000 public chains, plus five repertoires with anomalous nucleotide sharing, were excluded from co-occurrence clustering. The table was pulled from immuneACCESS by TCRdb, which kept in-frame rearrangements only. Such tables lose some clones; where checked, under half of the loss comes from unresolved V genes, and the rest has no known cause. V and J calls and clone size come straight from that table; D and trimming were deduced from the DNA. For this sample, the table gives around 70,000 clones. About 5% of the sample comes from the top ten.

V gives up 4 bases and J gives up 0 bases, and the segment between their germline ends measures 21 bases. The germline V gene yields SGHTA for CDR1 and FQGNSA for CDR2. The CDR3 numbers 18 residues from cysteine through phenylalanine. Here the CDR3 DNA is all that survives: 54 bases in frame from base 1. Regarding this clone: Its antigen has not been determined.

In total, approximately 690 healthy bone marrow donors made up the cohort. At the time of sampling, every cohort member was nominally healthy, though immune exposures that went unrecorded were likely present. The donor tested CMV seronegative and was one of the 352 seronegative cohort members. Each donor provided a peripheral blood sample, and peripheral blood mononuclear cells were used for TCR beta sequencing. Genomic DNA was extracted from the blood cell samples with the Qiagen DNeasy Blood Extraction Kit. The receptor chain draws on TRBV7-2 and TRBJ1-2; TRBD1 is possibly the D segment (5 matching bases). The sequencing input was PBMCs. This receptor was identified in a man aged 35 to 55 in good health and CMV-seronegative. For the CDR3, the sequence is CASSSVPQGFGANYGYTF. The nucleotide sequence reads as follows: TGTGCCAGCAGCTCAGTACCCCAGGGTTTCGGAGCTAACTATGGCTACACCTTC. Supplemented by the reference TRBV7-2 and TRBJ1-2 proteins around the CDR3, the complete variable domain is GAGVSQSPSNKVTEKGKDVELRCDPISGHTALYWYRQSLGQGLEFLIYFQGNSAPDKSGLPSDRFSAERTGGSVSTLTIQRTQQEDSAVYLCASSSVPQGFGANYGYTFGSGTRLTVV.